The T cell receptor beta chain under discussion was sequenced for a study of blood T cell repertoires in COVID-19. The overall study: Italy, Spain and the United States were the sources of the convalescent and acute COVID-19 samples. T cells, B-cell-depleted T cells, or PBMCs provided the cDNA or gDNA that served as material.

V was pared by 2 bases and J by 0 bases, with 3 bases of the junction left unmatched. CDR3 length equals 15 residues. CDR1 KGHSH and CDR2 LQKENI come from the germline V gene. Authors' analysis steps: Quantification of nucleated cells was approximated via reference gene primer amplification. Repertoires were generated with immunoSEQ multiplex PCR, while TCRdb's copy carries only in-frame clones and drops some. V, J and clone size are taken as reported in that table, and D and trimming were inferred from the DNA itself. The repertoire has about 130,000 clones, roughly 80% of them found once; the top ten carry about a tenth.

The receptor was isolated from a man aged 60 to 69 who had recovered from COVID-19. The chain uses TRBV18 and TRBJ2-5; 7 bases align to TRBD1. Specimen: peripheral blood. The CDR3 nucleotides are TGTGCCAGCTCACCAAGGGGACAGAACCAAGAGACCCAGTACTTC. Its protein is CASSPRGQNQETQYF.